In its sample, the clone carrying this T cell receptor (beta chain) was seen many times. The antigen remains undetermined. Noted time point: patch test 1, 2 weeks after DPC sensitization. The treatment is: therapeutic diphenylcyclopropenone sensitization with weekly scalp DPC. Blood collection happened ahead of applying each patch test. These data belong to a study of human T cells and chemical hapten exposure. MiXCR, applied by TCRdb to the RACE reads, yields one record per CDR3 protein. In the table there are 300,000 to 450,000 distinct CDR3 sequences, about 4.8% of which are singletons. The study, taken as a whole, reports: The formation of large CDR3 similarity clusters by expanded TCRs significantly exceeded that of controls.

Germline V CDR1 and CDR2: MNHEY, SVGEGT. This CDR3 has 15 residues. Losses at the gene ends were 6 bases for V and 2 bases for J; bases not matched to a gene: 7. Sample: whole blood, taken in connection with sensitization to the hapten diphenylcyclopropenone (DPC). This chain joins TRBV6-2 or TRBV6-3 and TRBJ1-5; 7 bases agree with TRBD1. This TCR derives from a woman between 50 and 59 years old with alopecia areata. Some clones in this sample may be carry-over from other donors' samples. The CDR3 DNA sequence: TGTGCCAGCAGATCTACAGGGGTGCGCAATCAGCCCCAGCATTTT. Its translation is CASRSTGVRNQPQHF.